This T cell receptor beta chain was profiled in a study of blood T cell repertoires in COVID-19. The V end was cut by 5 bases, the J end by 6 bases, with 22 bases between. The CDR3 has 16 residues. Germline V gene sequence: CDR1 SGHTA, CDR2 FQGNSA. Data came from immunoSEQ multiplex PCR; TCRdb stores just in-frame clones and leaves some out. In the table there are 150,000 to 250,000 clones, about 86% of which are singletons. This clone showed up just a few times. This clonotype was sampled from a man between 40 and 49 years old who had recovered from COVID-19. Sequencing was done on a sample of PBMCs or T cells enriched from blood (not recorded which). This chain connects TRBV7-2 to TRBJ1-2; no reliable D call. CDR3 DNA: TGTGCCAGCAGCCCCCTAGAGGCTTTAAGGACTAATGGCTACACCTTC. Translation gives CASSPLEALRTNGYTF.